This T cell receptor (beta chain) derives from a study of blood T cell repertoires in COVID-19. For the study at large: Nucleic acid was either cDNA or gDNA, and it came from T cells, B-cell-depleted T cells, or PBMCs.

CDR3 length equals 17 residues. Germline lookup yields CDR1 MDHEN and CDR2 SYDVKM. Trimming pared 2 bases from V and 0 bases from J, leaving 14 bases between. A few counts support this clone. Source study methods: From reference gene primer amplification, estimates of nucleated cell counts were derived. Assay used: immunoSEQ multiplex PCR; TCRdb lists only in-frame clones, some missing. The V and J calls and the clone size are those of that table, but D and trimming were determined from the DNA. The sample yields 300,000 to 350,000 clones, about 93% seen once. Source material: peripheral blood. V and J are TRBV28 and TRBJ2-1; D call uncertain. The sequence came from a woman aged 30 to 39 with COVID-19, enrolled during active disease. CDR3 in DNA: TGTGCCAGCAGTTTACTTCCCCTGTCTAGCTCCTACAATGAGCAGTTCTTC. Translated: CASSLLPLSSSYNEQFF. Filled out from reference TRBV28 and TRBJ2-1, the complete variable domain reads DVKVTQSSRYLVKRTGEKVFLECVQDMDHENMFWYRQDPGLGLRLIYFSYDVKMKEKGDIPEGYSVSREKKERFSLILESASTNQTSMYLCASSLLPLSSSYNEQFFGPGTRLTVL.